These 14 T cell receptor beta chains share one sample of origin, sequenced in a study of beta chain features in type 1 diabetes. The study reverse transcribed the entire isolated RNA, so it sequenced expressed TCRB transcripts. Data came from immunoSEQ multiplex PCR; TCRdb stores just in-frame clones and leaves some out. Of 130,000 to 150,000 clones in the sample, roughly a tenth were seen once. Sequenced: naive CD4+ T cells from blood. The receptors shown here come from a man between 18 and 29 years old in good health.

The V gene is TRBV29-1, the J gene TRBJ2-2, with D hard to call. Germline CDR1 and CDR2: SQVTM and ANQGSEA. Trimming left V 1 base short and J 2 bases short, with 11 bases between. The CDR3 is made up of 15 amino acids. In DNA, the CDR3 is TGCAGCGTTGAAGCTTGGCAGGTTAACACCGGGGAGCTGTTTTTT. The encoded protein is CSVEAWQVNTGELFF.

This clone has more than one count but fewer than ten. The chain joins TRBV4-2 to TRBJ1-6; D not resolved. The V end lost 0 bases, the J end lost 7 bases, and 13 bases lay between the germline ends. The length of the CDR3 is 16 residues. Germline V gene sequence: CDR1 LGHNA, CDR2 YNFKEQ. This CDR3 is CASSQEGGKRNSPLHF. The CDR3, as DNA: TGTGCCAGCAGCCAAGAGGGCGGGAAGAGAAATTCACCCCTCCACTTT.

This clone appeared a few times. The chain joins TRBV7-8 to TRBJ2-7; 9 positions agree with TRBD1. Per germline, CDR1 SGHVS and CDR2 FQNEAQ. J gave up 4 bases and V 5 bases, and 6 bases lay outside the gene matches. This CDR3 contains 14 residues. CDR3 in amino acids: CASSLSDRGYEQYF. CDR3 DNA: TGTGCCAGCAGCCTATCTGACAGGGGGTACGAGCAGTACTTC.

CDR3 sequence reads: CASSTGTGVYGYTF. The CDR3 DNA reads TGTGCCAGCAGCACCGGGACAGGGGTCTATGGCTACACCTTC. This sequence joins TRBV7-2 and TRBJ1-2; 10 nucleotides align to TRBD1. The CDR3 loop spans 14 amino acids. After removal of 5 bases from V and 4 bases from J, the junction contained 4 bases not matched to a gene. Germline V gene lookup returns CDR1 SGHTA and CDR2 FQGNSA. Combining the CDR3 with reference TRBV7-2 and TRBJ1-2 gives the whole variable domain GAGVSQSPSNKVTEKGKDVELRCDPISGHTALYWYRQSLGQGLEFLIYFQGNSAPDKSGLPSDRFSAERTGGSVSTLTIQRTQQEDSAVYLCASSTGTGVYGYTFGSGTRLTVV.

This clone was seen more than once but under ten times. The rearrangement uses TRBV7-6 and TRBJ2-1; TRBD2 matches at 8 bases. This CDR3 is 16 amino acids long. With 5 bases clipped from V and 5 bases from J, the junction kept 11 bases outside the gene matches. Germline V gives CDR1 SGHVS, CDR2 FNYEAQ. This CDR3 reads CASSPPGSGGNNEQFF. DNA for the CDR3: TGTGCCAGCAGCCCCCCAGGGAGCGGGGGTAACAATGAGCAGTTCTTC.

This chain joins TRBV6-1 and TRBJ2-7, with TRBD1 identical over 9 bases. V lost 6 bases and J lost 2; bases outside the gene matches: 8. The CDR3 totals 15 residues. The germline V gene encodes CDR1 MNHNS and CDR2 SASEGT. The CDR3 region has the DNA TGTGCCAGCAGCAGAACCGGGACAGGGACCTACGAGCAGTACTTC. Translation: CASSRTGTGTYEQYF.

The chain couples TRBV2 to TRBJ2-7; D is ambiguous. The CDR3 is 11 residues long. Trimming cost V 6 bases and J 2 bases, with 5 bases left between them. Germline CDR1 SNHLY, CDR2 FYNNEI. This chain's CDR3 is CASSVAYEQYF. CDR3 coding DNA: TGTGCCAGCAGCGTAGCCTACGAGCAGTACTTC.

The CDR3, as DNA: TGCGCCAGCAGCGGGGACAGGGCGGAGACCCAGTACTTC. It yields the protein CASSGDRAETQYF. V and J are TRBV5-1 and TRBJ2-5, with TRBD1 matching 9 bases. Trimming cost V 4 bases and J 5 bases; bases outside gene matches: 3. The germline V gene has CDR1 SGHRS and CDR2 YFSETQ. The CDR3 sequence is 13 residues long.

This clone was seen more than once but under ten times. The genes are TRBV10-3 and TRBJ1-1; tentative D call: TRBD1 (5 bases). Germline loops: CDR1 ENHRY, CDR2 SYGVKD. The CDR3 contains 12 residues. Trimming removed 2 bases from V and 10 bases from J, with 11 bases in between. CDR3 sequence reads: CAISEGATAAFF. The DNA for the CDR3 is TGTGCCATCAGTGAGGGGGCAACGGCAGCTTTCTTT.

This clone appeared a few times. This chain links TRBV18 with TRBJ2-7; the match to TRBD1 covers 8 bases. The trim removed 2 bases at V and 7 bases at J, leaving 7 bases unmatched. This CDR3 has 14 amino acids. Germline loops: CDR1 KGHSH, CDR2 LQKENI. CDR3 residues: CASSPAQGAGEQYF. CDR3 DNA: TGTGCCAGCTCACCAGCTCAGGGGGCTGGGGAGCAGTACTTC.

The V and J genes are TRBV7-3 and TRBJ2-5; TRBD2 agrees at 7 bases. The ends lost 3 bases at V and 5 bases at J; junction bases unmatched: 3. The germline V gene has CDR1 SGHTA and CDR2 FQGTGA. The CDR3 consists of 13 residues. CDR3 sequence reads: CASSFAGEETQYF. In nucleotides, the CDR3 is TGTGCCAGCAGCTTTGCGGGGGAGGAGACCCAGTACTTC.

There are a few counts of this clone. The chain links TRBV27 to TRBJ2-7; weak D call: TRBD1 (5 bases). The length of the CDR3 is 14 residues. Germline V CDR1 and CDR2: MNHEY, SMNVEV (reference sequence). The V end lost 2 bases, the J end lost 2 bases, and 10 bases lay between the germline ends. The CDR3, as DNA: TGTGCCAGCAGTTTAGCCGGACACACCTACGAGCAGTACTTC. As protein: CASSLAGHTYEQYF.

V gene TRBV7-2 combines with J gene TRBJ2-7; possible D gene TRBD2, 5 bases. V lost 7 bases to trimming and J lost 2 bases, with 21 bases between them. This CDR3 contains 16 residues. Germline assignment: CDR1 SGHTA and CDR2 FQGNSA. For the CDR3, the DNA is TGTGCCAGCACCTCGACTATCCGGACGGCAGCCTACGAGCAGTACTTC. It encodes CASTSTIRTAAYEQYF.

There are a few counts of this clone. The chain combines TRBV29-1 with TRBJ2-7; perhaps TRBD1 as D (5 bases). The CDR3 totals 13 residues. V dropped 5 bases and J dropped 0 bases, with 11 bases sitting between them. CDR1 and CDR2 (germline): SQVTM, ANQGSEA. CDR3 region: CSVRAQGSYEQYF. DNA for the CDR3: TGCAGCGTTCGGGCCCAGGGCTCCTACGAGCAGTACTTC.